This TCR beta chain derives from a study of beta chain features in type 1 diabetes. Expressed TCRB transcripts were sequenced because the isolated RNA had all been reverse transcribed beforehand. Sequencing used immunoSEQ multiplex PCR; TCRdb keeps in-frame clones, though not all of them. Among about 900,000 clones, around a sixth were seen once, and the ten largest hold about 0.02%. This CDR3 contains 13 residues. V lost 8 bases, J lost 4 bases, and 12 bases lay in between. CDR1 is LNHNV, CDR2 YYDKDF, per germline (reference sequence). This TCR came from a woman aged 18-30 years in good health. Sequencing was carried out using naive CD4+ T cells from blood. The rearrangement links TRBV15 to TRBJ2-1; perhaps TRBD1 as D (5 bases). Here the CDR3 reads CATQRTLYNEQFF. CDR3 in DNA: TGTGCCACCCAACGGACATTGTACAATGAGCAGTTCTTC.